This entry features one T cell receptor (beta chain) sequence. Its antigen target is currently unknown. The sample holds no much larger clone one base away, and base qualities are not on file. These data are taken from a study of OX40 agonist ivuxolimab in advanced cancers. Background for the entire study: The costimulatory receptor OX40 (CD134) was targeted by ivuxolimab, a fully human IgG2 agonistic monoclonal antibody. In the dose-escalation cohort, roughly 80% of patients were male, and the mean age was approximately 64 years, with a range of roughly 20 to 80. Of the roughly 51 dose-escalation patients, hepatocellular carcinoma was present in around 20, melanoma in approximately 15, renal cell carcinoma in 9 and head and neck cancer in 9. Three dose-escalation patients achieved partial responses, one with hepatocellular carcinoma and two with cutaneous melanoma. The paper describes the monotherapy dose-escalation part (N of about 52 patients) of the phase I trial of ivuxolimab. Intravenous ivuxolimab was administered to patients every 2 weeks at six dose levels: 0.01, 0.1, 0.3, 1.5, 3 and 10 mg/kg. Patients were allowed to have had prior anti-PD-1, anti-PD-L1 or anti-CTLA-4 therapy, and approximately 41% of the dose-escalation patients had previously received checkpoint inhibitors. Peripheral TCRbeta sequencing was intended to test whether TCR sequence diversity was altered and clonal T-cell expansion was caused by ivuxolimab. Results and caveats for the whole study, not just this receptor: Low levels of normalized T-cell clonal expansion were also seen in some nonresponding patients. The antigen specificity of the clonally expanded peripheral T cells was not determined. Partial responders in the 0.1-3.0 mg/kg groups had among the lowest normalized peripheral clonal expansion, especially among CD8+ T cells. At doses from 0.1 to 3.0 mg/kg, clonal expansion was seen in both CD4+ and CD8+ blood T cells between baseline and week 6. On average, CD8+ T cells showed more expanded clones than CD4+ T cells after ivuxolimab.

The trial excluded patients who had a history of autoimmune disease or who were on systemic immunosuppression. Peripheral blood for TCR sequencing was drawn from every dose cohort at baseline, at cycle 4 day 1 and at cycle 7 day 1. The samples were taken from a phase I, first-in-human, multicenter, open-label dose-escalation trial of ivuxolimab. Adults with locally advanced or metastatic melanoma, renal cell carcinoma, hepatocellular carcinoma or head and neck squamous cell carcinoma were enrolled in the trial. Before TCR sequencing, CD4+ T cells and CD8+ T cells were sorted from peripheral blood as separate populations. Genomic DNA was isolated from the sorted cells so that the TCRbeta CDR3 region could be sequenced. The immunoSEQ Assay was used for sequencing of TCRbeta CDR3 regions. TCRdb carries this immuneACCESS record with in-frame sequences only. Its versions omit some clonotypes, under half of them owing to an unresolved V gene in the studies checked, with the rest unexplained. For this sample the table gives approximately 90,000 clones, of which about 89% were detected only once. The top ten clones comprise 8% to 9.5% of the sample.

The germline V and J ends show losses of 2 bases and 6 bases respectively, and no gene match explains 6 bases of the junction. The cysteine opens and the phenylalanine closes a CDR3 of 15 amino acids. Just CDR3 DNA is preserved here, 45 bases in frame from base 1. CDR1 SEHNR and CDR2 FQNEAQ were looked up in the germline V gene (reference sequence). This TCR came from an adult with an advanced solid tumor such as melanoma, head and neck, liver or kidney cancer. Sequencing was performed on CD4+ or CD8+ T cells sorted from blood, taken in a trial of the OX40 agonist ivuxolimab. This chain joins TRBV7-9 to TRBJ2-3, and TRBD2 matches 9 of the central bases. The bases are TGTGCCAGCAGCTTACTAGCGGGGTCGCTGGATACGCAGTATTTT. It translates to CASSLLAGSLDTQYF.